The clone carrying this T cell receptor (beta chain) was detected once. These data originate in a study of cytomegalovirus exposure and HLA in healthy donors. The PCR contained 60 Vbeta and 13 Jbeta primers. Using immunoSEQ multiplex PCR, the repertoire was profiled, and TCRdb retains in-frame clones only, with some absent. Of about 50,000 clones listed, 65% to 85% were seen once; the top ten hold around 1.4%. Trimming pared 0 bases from V and 10 bases from J, leaving 19 bases between. This CDR3 has 17 amino acids. CDR1 and CDR2 (germline): SGHDN, FVKESK. Healthy people donating bone marrow made up the donors. Each donor was nominally healthy when sampled (though unrecorded immune exposures were likely).

The material sequenced was PBMCs. This receptor was obtained from a man younger than 40 in good health and CMV-seronegative. The V gene is TRBV14, the J gene TRBJ1-6, with unresolved D. CDR3 nucleotide sequence: TGTGCCAGCAGCCAAGATAACTACTCAAACTTTTGGTCACCCCTCCACTTT. It encodes CASSQDNYSNFWSPLHF. Together with reference TRBV14 and TRBJ1-6, the CDR3 gives the full variable domain: EAGVTQFPSHSVIEKGQTVTLRCDPISGHDNLYWYRRVMGKEIKFLLHFVKESKQDESGMPNNRFLAERTGGTYSTLKVQPAELEDSGVYFCASSQDNYSNFWSPLHFGNGTRLTVT.